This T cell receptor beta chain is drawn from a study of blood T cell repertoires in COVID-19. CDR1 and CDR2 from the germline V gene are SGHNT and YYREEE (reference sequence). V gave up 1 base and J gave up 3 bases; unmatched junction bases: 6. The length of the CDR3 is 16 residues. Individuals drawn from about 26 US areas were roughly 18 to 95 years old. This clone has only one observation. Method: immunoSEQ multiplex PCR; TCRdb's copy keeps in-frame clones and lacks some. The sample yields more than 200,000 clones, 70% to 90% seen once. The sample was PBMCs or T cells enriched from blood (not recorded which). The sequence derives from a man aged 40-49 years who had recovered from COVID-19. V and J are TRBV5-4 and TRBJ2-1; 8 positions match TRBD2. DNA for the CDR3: TGTGCCAGCAGCTTGCACGGGGGGGTCCTCTACAATGAGCAGTTCTTC. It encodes CASSLHGGVLYNEQFF.